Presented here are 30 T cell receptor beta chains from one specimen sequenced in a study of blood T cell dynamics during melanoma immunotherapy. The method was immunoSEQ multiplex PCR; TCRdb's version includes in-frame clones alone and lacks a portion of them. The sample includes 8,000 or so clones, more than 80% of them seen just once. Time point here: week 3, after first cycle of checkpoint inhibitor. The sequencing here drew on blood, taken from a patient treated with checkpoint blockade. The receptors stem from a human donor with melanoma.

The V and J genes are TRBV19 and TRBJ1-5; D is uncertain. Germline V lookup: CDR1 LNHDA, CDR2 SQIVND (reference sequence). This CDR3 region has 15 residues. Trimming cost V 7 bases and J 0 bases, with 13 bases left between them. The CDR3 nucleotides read TGTGCCAGTACCACTCGACACAATAGCAATCAGCCCCAGCATTTT. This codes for CASTTRHNSNQPQHF.

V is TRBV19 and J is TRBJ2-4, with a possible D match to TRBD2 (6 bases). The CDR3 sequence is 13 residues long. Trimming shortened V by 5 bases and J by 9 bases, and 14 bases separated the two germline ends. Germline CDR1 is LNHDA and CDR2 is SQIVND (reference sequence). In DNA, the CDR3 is TGTGCCAGTAGTGAACAGAGGCGGGGCATTCAGTACTTC. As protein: CASSEQRRGIQYF.

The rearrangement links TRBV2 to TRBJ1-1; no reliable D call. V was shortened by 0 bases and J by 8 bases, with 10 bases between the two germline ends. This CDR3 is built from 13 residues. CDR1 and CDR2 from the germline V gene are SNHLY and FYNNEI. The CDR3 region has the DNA TGTGCCAGCAGTGAAGCGCCGGGGTGGGAAGCTTTCTTT. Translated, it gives CASSEAPGWEAFF. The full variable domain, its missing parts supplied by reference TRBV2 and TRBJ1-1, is EPEVTQTPSHQVTQMGQEVILRCVPISNHLYFYWYRQILGQKVEFLVSFYNNEISEKSEIFDDQFSVERPDGSNFTLKIRSTKLEDSAMYFCASSEAPGWEAFFGQGTRLTVV.

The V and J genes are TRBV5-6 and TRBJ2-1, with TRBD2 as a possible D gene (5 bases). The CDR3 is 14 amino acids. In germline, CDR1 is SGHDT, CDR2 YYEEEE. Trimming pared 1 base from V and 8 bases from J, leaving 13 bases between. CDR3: CASSLSQRSHEQFF. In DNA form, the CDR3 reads TGTGCCAGCAGCTTGTCACAGCGGTCCCATGAGCAGTTCTTC.

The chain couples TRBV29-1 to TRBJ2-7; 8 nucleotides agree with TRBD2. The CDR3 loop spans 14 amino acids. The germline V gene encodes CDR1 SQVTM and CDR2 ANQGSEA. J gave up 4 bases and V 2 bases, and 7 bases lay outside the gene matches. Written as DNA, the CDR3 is TGCAGCGTTGAACCAAGCGGGAGTAGTTACGAGCAGTACTTC. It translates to CSVEPSGSSYEQYF.

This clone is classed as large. CDR3 amino acids: CASMGYSGSGYEQYF. The CDR3 nucleotides read TGTGCCAGCATGGGTTATAGCGGGAGTGGGTACGAGCAGTACTTC. The rearrangement links TRBV25-1 to TRBJ2-7; 9 nucleotides line up with TRBD2. After removal of 7 bases from V and 4 bases from J, the junction contained 11 bases not matched to a gene. This CDR3 is 15 amino acids long. Germline-derived CDR1 and CDR2 are MGHDK and SYGVNS.

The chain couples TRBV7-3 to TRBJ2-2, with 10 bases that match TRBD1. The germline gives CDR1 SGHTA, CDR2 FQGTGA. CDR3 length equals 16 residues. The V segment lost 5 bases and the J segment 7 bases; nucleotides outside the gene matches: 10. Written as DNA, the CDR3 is TGTGCCAGCAGCCAGACGACAGGGGGCGCGGGCGGGGAGCTGTTTTTT. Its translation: CASSQTTGGAGGELFF.

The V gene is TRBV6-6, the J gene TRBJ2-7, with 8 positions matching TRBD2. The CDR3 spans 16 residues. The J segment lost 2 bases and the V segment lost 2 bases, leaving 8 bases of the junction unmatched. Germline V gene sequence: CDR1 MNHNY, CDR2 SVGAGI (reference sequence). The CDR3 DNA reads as TGTGCCAGCAGTTACCCCCTAGCGGGTGGTGCCTACGAGCAGTACTTC. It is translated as CASSYPLAGGAYEQYF.

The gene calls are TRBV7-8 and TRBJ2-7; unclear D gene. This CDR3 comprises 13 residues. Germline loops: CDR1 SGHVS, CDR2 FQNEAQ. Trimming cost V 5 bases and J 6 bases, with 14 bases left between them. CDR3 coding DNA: TGTGCCAGCAGCCGCAGGAAGGAAGGCGAGCAGTACTTC. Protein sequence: CASSRRKEGEQYF.

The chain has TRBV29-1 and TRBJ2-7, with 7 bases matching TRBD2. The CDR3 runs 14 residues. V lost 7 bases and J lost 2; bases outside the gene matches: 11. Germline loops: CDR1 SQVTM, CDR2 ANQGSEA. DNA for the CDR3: TGCAGCGCCCGGGGGTGGGAGGGAACCTACGAGCAGTACTTC. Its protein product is CSARGWEGTYEQYF.

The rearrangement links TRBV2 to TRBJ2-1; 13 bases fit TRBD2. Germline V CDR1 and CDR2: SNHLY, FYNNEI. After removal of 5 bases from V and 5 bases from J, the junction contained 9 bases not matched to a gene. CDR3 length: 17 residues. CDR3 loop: CASSNPGLAGADNEQFF. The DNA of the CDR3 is TGTGCCAGCAGTAATCCTGGACTAGCGGGGGCCGACAATGAGCAGTTCTTC.

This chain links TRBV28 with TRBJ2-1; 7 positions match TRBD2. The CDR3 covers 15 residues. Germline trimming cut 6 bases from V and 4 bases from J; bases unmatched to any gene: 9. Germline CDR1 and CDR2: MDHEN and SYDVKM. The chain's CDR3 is CASSLVGGDYNEQFF. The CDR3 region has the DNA TGTGCCAGCAGCCTCGTGGGGGGGGATTACAATGAGCAGTTCTTC.

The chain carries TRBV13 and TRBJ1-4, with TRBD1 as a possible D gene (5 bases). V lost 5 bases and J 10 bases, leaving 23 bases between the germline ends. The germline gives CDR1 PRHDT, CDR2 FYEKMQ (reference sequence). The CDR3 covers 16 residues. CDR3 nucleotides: TGTGCCAGCAGCCCCGCAGGTAGGGGCGCCTCACGAAAACTGTTTTTT. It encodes CASSPAGRGASRKLFF.

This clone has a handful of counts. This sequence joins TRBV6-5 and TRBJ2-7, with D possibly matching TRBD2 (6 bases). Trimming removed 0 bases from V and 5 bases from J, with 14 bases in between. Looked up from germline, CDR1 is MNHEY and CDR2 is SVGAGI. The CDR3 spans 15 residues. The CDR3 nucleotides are TGTGCCAGCAGTTACTCGCCCGGGTGGGAGGACGAGCAGTACTTC. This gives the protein CASSYSPGWEDEQYF.

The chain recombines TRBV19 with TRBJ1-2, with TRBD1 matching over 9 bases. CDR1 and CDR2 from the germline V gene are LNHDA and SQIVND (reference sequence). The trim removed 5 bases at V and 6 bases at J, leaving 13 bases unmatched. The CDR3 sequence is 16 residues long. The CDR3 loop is CASSFPGQGLRHGYTF. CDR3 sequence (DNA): TGTGCCAGTAGTTTTCCGGGACAGGGACTTAGGCATGGCTACACCTTC.

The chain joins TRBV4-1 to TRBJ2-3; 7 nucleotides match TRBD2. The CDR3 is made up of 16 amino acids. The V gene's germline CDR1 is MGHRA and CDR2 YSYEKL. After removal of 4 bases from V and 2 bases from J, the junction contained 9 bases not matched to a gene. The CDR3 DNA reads TGCGCCAGCAGCCCGGAGACTAGCCGGGTCACAGATACGCAGTATTTT. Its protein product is CASSPETSRVTDTQYF.

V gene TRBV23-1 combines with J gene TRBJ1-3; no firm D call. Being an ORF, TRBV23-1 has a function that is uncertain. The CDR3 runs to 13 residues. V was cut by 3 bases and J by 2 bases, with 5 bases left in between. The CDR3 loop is CASSHGPGNTIYF. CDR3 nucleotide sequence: TGCGCCAGCAGTCACGGTCCTGGAAACACCATATATTTT.

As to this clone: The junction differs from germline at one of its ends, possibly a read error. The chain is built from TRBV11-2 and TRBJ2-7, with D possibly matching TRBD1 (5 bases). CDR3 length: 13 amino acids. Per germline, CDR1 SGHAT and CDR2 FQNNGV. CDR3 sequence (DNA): TGTGCCAGCGGCTTCCAGGGTATGGACGAGCAGTACTTC. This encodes CASGFQGMDEQYF.

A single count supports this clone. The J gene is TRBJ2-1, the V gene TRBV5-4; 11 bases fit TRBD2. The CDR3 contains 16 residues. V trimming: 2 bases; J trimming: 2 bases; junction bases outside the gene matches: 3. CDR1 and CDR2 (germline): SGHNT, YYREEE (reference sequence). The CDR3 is CASSFTSGSTYNEQFF. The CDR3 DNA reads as TGTGCCAGCAGCTTTACTAGCGGGAGCACCTACAATGAGCAGTTCTTC.

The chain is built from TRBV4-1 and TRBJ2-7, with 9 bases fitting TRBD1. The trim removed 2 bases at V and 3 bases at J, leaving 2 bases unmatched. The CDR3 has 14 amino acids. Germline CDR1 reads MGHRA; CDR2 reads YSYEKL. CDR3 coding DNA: TGCGCCAGCAGCCAATTGGGACAGGGCTACGAGCAGTACTTC. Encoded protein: CASSQLGQGYEQYF.

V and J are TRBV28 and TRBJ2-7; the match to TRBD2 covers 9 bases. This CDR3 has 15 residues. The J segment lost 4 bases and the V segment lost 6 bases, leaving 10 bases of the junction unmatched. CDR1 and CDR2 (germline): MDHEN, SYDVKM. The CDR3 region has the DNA TGTGCCAGCAGGCAGACTAGCGGTGGGAAATACGAGCAGTACTTC. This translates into CASRQTSGGKYEQYF. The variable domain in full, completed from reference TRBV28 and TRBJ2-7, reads DVKVTQSSRYLVKRTGEKVFLECVQDMDHENMFWYRQDPGLGLRLIYFSYDVKMKEKGDIPEGYSVSREKKERFSLILESASTNQTSMYLCASRQTSGGKYEQYFGPGTRLTVT.

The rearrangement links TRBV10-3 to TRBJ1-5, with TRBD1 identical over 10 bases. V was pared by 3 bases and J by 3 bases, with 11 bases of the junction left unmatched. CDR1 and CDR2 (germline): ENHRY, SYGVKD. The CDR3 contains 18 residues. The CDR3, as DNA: TGTGCCATCAGTGAACCCCGGGACAGGGGAGAGGACAATCAGCCCCAGCATTTT. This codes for CAISEPRDRGEDNQPQHF.

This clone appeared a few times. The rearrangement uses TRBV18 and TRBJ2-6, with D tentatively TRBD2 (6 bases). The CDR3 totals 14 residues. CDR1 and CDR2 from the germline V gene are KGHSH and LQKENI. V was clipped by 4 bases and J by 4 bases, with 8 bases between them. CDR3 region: CASSRTMGANVLTF. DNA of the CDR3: TGTGCCAGCTCACGGACTATGGGGGCCAACGTCCTGACTTTC.

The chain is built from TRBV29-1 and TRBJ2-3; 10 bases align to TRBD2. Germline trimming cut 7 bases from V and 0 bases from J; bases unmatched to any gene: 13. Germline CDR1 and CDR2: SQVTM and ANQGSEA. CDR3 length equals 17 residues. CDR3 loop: CSGWTLAGESSTDTQYF. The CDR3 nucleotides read TGCAGCGGTTGGACTCTAGCGGGAGAGAGTAGCACAGATACGCAGTATTTT.

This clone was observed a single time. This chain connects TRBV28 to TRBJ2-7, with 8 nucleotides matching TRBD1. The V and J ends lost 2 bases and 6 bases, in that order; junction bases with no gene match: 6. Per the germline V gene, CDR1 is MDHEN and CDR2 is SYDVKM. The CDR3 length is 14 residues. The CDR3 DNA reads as TGTGCCAGCAGTTTACGTACAGGGGGTGGCGAGCAGTACTTC. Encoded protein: CASSLRTGGGEQYF.

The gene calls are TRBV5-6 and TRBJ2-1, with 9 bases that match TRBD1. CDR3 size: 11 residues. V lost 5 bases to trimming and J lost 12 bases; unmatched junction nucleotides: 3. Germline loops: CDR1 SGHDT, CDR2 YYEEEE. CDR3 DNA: TGTGCCAGCAGTCCGGGACAGGGGCAGTTCTTC. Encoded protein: CASSPGQGQFF. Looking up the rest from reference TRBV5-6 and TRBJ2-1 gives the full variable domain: DAGVTQSPTHLIKTRGQQVTLRCSPKSGHDTVSWYQQALGQGPQFIFQYYEEEERQRGNFPDRFSGHQFPNYSSELNVNALLLGDSALYLCASSPGQGQFFGPGTRLTVL.

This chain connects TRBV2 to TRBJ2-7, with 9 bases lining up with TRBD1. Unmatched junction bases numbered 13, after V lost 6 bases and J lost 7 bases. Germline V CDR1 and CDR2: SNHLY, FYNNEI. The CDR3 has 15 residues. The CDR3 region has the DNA TGTGCCAGCAGCGACCAACCGGGACAGGGTGGGGAGCAGTACTTC. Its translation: CASSDQPGQGGEQYF.

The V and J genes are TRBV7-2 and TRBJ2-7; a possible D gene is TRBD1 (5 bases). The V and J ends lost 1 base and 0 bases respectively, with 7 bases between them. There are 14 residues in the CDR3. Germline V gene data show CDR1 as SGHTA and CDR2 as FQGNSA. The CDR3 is CASSLGRASYEQYF. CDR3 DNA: TGTGCCAGCAGCTTAGGCAGGGCCTCCTACGAGCAGTACTTC.

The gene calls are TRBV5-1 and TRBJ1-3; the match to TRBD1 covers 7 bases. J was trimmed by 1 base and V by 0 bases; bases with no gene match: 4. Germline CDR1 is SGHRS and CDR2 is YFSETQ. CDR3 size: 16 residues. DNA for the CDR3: TGCGCCAGCAGCTTGGCGGGACAGATATCTGGAAACACCATATATTTT. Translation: CASSLAGQISGNTIYF.

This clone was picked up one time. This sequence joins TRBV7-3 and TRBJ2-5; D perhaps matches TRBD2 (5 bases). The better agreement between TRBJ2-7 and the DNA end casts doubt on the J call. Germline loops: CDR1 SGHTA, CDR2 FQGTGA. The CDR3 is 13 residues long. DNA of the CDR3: TGTGCCAGCAGCGATTCGGGGACCTACGAGCAGTACTTC. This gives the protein CASSDSGTYEQYF.